Shown below are 11 T cell receptor beta chains from a single sample sequenced in a study of cytomegalovirus exposure and HLA in healthy donors. With 60 Vbeta and 13 Jbeta primers, the PCR was carried out. Some clones are missing from TCRdb's copy, which holds only in-frame ones; the method was immunoSEQ multiplex PCR. The sample includes approximately 72,000 clones, around 80% of them seen just once. Input material: PBMCs. These TCRs come from a man younger than 35 in good health and CMV-seronegative.

This clone came up once. J is TRBJ2-2 and V is TRBV6-5, with 8 bases fitting TRBD2. Germline V gene sequence: CDR1 MNHEY, CDR2 SVGAGI. J lost 5 bases, V lost 11 bases, and 7 bases had no gene match. This CDR3 contains 13 residues. This CDR3 reads CACGGGLTGELFF. The CDR3 nucleotides are TGTGCCTGCGGCGGGGGGTTAACCGGGGAGCTGTTTTTT.

The V gene is TRBV28, the J gene TRBJ2-7; 9 bases fit TRBD1. V was clipped by 3 bases and J by 3 bases; unmatched bases: 6. The length of the CDR3 is 15 residues. Looked up from germline, CDR1 is MDHEN and CDR2 is SYDVKM. CDR3 coding DNA: TGTGCCAGCAGTTTCCCGACAGGGGGTATCTACGAGCAGTACTTC. Translating it yields CASSFPTGGIYEQYF.

The chain joins TRBV14 to TRBJ2-5, with 12 bases identical to TRBD1. Germline V gene sequence: CDR1 SGHDN, CDR2 FVKESK. J was trimmed by 5 bases and V by 1 base; bases with no gene match: 5. The CDR3 contains 16 residues. The CDR3 loop is CASSQGDRGRRETQYF. The CDR3 nucleotides read TGTGCCAGCAGCCAAGGGGACAGGGGGCGCCGGGAGACCCAGTACTTC.

V and J are TRBV10-1 and TRBJ2-3; a weak D match, TRBD2 (5 bases). This CDR3 is built from 14 residues. Germline CDR1 reads WNHNN; CDR2 reads SYGVQD (reference sequence). Trimming removed 6 bases from V and 2 bases from J, with 12 bases in between. CDR3 loop: CASSGLSHTDTQYF. The CDR3 region has the DNA TGCGCCAGCAGCGGACTTTCCCACACAGATACGCAGTATTTT.

The chain has TRBV14 and TRBJ1-2; D not resolved. The V and J ends lost 4 bases and 2 bases respectively, with 8 bases between them. Germline values: CDR1 SGHDN, CDR2 FVKESK. The CDR3 consists of 13 residues. The DNA for the CDR3 is TGTGCCAGCAGCCCCGACACAAACTATGGCTACACCTTC. It specifies CASSPDTNYGYTF. The variable domain in full, with the rest retrieved from reference TRBV14 and TRBJ1-2, is EAGVTQFPSHSVIEKGQTVTLRCDPISGHDNLYWYRRVMGKEIKFLLHFVKESKQDESGMPNNRFLAERTGGTYSTLKVQPAELEDSGVYFCASSPDTNYGYTFGSGTRLTVV.

The CDR3 DNA reads TGTGCCTGGAACGGTGCCCTGAACTATGGCTACACCTTC. As protein: CAWNGALNYGYTF. The chain employs TRBV30 and TRBJ1-2; D gene ambiguous. The germline CDR1 and CDR2 sequences are GTSNPN and SVGIG (reference sequence). This CDR3 region has 13 residues. The V end lost 4 bases, the J end lost 2 bases, and 11 bases lay between the germline ends.

This rearrangement joins TRBV28 to TRBJ2-7; perhaps TRBD2 as D (6 bases). CDR3 length: 14 amino acids. Germline V lookup: CDR1 MDHEN, CDR2 SYDVKM. V gave up 8 bases and J gave up 2 bases, with 16 bases separating them. The CDR3 sequence is CASEPYGSPYEQYF. CDR3 bases: TGTGCCAGCGAACCCTACGGGAGCCCCTACGAGCAGTACTTC.

The V gene is TRBV19, the J gene TRBJ1-4; D not certain. With 6 bases removed from V and 2 bases from J, the gap between germline ends came to 10 bases. The CDR3 sequence is 14 residues long. CDR1 LNHDA and CDR2 SQIVND come from the germline V gene (reference sequence). CDR3 nucleotides: TGTGCCAGTAGACAGAATTGGACTAATGAAAAACTGTTTTTT. Its protein is CASRQNWTNEKLFF.

V gene TRBV25-1 combines with J gene TRBJ1-1; no clear D gene. Per the germline V gene, CDR1 is MGHDK and CDR2 is SYGVNS. The CDR3 consists of 11 residues. V lost 7 bases and J 5 bases, leaving 8 bases between the germline ends. The CDR3 loop reads CASTRGTEAFF. The CDR3, as DNA: TGTGCCAGCACGCGAGGGACTGAAGCTTTCTTT.

This chain connects TRBV4-3 to TRBJ2-1; 8 bases are a match to TRBD1. The CDR3 sequence is 16 residues long. J lost 8 bases, V lost 0 bases, and 9 bases had no gene match. Germline V gene data show CDR1 as LGHNA and CDR2 as YSLEER. This CDR3 reads CASSQEYQGAGDEQFF. The CDR3 DNA follows: TGCGCCAGCAGCCAAGAGTACCAGGGGGCAGGTGATGAGCAGTTCTTC.

As concerns this clone: Its ends do not fully match the called genes, so a read error is possible. The chain carries TRBV5-1 and TRBJ1-6, with 8 bases matching TRBD1. The CDR3 spans 18 residues. CDR1 SGHRS and CDR2 YFSETQ come from the germline V gene. The CDR3 spells CATSPGPTPGQENSPLHF. The CDR3 nucleotides read TGCGCCACCAGCCCCGGTCCAACCCCGGGACAGGAGAATTCACCCCTCCACTTT. The variable domain in full, completed from reference TRBV5-1 and TRBJ1-6, reads KAGVTQTPRYLIKTRGQQVTLSCSPISGHRSVSWYQQTPGQGLQFLFEYFSETQRNKGNFPGRFSGRQFSNSRSEMNVSTLELGDSALYLCATSPGPTPGQENSPLHFGNGTRLTVT.